This TCR beta chain was recovered during a study of cytomegalovirus exposure and HLA in healthy donors. Study as a whole: Assignment to the Caucasian-associated ancestry cluster applied to 81% of the approximately 420 genotyped donors.

Amplification used 60 Vbeta primers and 13 Jbeta primers. Measured with immunoSEQ multiplex PCR; TCRdb has only the in-frame clones, and not every one. The table includes approximately 100,000 clones, approximately 70% detected once. Germline V CDR1 and CDR2: SGHRS, YFSETQ. The CDR3 loop spans 12 amino acids. The sequence derives from a man in his thirties or forties in good health and CMV-seropositive. This chain uses TRBV5-1 with TRBJ2-5; D is possibly TRBD1 (5 bases). Judging by the DNA end, TRBJ2-7 fits better; the J call may be wrong. Specimen: PBMCs. CDR3 sequence (DNA): TGCGCCAGCAGCGCAGACAGCTACGAGCAGTACTTC. It is translated as CASSADSYEQYF.